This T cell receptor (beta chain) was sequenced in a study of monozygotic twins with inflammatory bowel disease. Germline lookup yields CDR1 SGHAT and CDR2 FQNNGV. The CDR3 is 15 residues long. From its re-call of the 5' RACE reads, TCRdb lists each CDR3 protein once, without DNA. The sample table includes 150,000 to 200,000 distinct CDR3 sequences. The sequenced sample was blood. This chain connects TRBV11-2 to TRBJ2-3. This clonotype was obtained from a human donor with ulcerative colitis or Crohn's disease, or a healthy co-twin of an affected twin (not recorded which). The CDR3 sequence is CASSSDVHRLGTQYF.